This T cell receptor beta chain comes out of a study of shared clonotypes between healthy human individuals. The repertoire was sequenced with immunoSEQ multiplex PCR; TCRdb's copy has only in-frame clones and lacks some. The sample has about 2.3 million clones, more than 85% seen once. Germline-derived CDR1 and CDR2 are MDHEN and SYDVKM. Trimming took 6 bases from V and 5 from J, leaving 17 bases between them. The CDR3 sequence is 14 residues long. The clonotype originates from a man in his late teens or twenties in good health. Some clones in this sample may be carry-over from other donors' samples. The sample consisted of naive CD4+ T cells from PBMCs. Subset of the sample: CD45RA+ positively selected. The chain combines TRBV28 with TRBJ2-7, with a tentative D call TRBD2 (5 bases). CDR3 residues: CASSFTARVHEQYF. CDR3 DNA: TGTGCCAGCAGCTTTACGGCGAGGGTCCACGAGCAGTACTTC.